The source of this T cell receptor beta chain is a study of T cells in localized non-small cell lung cancer. Overall study findings and caveats: Appearing in adjacent lung were a median approximately 60 of the top 100 tumor clones. Uninvolved adjacent lung showed higher T cell clonality than tumor. Only one tumor region was sequenced, so heterogeneity remains possible. Higher blood T cell density tracked longer overall survival.

Germline V gives CDR1 KGHSH, CDR2 LQKENI. This CDR3 region has 15 residues. Trimming took off 3 bases at V and 2 bases at J, with 11 bases between the two ends. This clone has a single count. Its antigen is not known. The repertoire was sequenced with immunoSEQ multiplex PCR; TCRdb's copy has only in-frame clones and lacks some. The sample contains roughly 7,800 clones, 90% to 95% of which appear only once. The TCR comes from a woman aged 40 to 75 with stage I lung adenocarcinoma. The chain recombines TRBV18 with TRBJ1-3; D perhaps matches TRBD1 (5 bases). Sequenced material: peripheral blood, taken before any cancer treatment. The CDR3 nucleotides read TGTGCCAGCTCACCGGGGCAGGTAGCTGGAAACACCATATATTTT. Its protein product is CASSPGQVAGNTIYF.